This T cell receptor (beta chain) was captured in a study of T cells in Graves' hyperthyroidism and ophthalmopathy. Germline loops: CDR1 SEHNR, CDR2 FQNEAQ (reference sequence). The V end lost 1 base, the J end lost 4 bases, and 11 bases lay between the germline ends. The CDR3 is 14 residues long. Amplified regions were TCR beta CDR3 sequences from RNA transcripts. A first-round RT-PCR of the TCR CDR3 used the HTBI primer set. TCRdb re-derived calls from the multiplex PCR reads in MiXCR, one entry per CDR3 protein. In the table there are some 740,000 distinct CDR3 sequences, approximately 14% of which are singletons.

The sequence derives from a woman aged 18 to 35 with Graves' hyperthyroidism. The V gene is TRBV7-9, the J gene TRBJ2-7; D is possibly TRBD2 (5 bases). Sequencing was carried out using blood. The chain's CDR3 is CASSLEVGDYEQYF. As DNA, the CDR3 is TGTGCCAGCAGCTTAGAAGTGGGAGATTACGAGCAGTACTTC.